Sequencing of this T cell receptor (beta chain) was carried out in a study of long-term antiretroviral therapy in people with HIV (dated by TCRdb to the early 2020s). The study in broad terms: Collection of the earliest samples took place about a decade ahead of the 2015 WHO recommendation for immediate ART, at a time when ART was typically delayed until CD4 counts fell. Test extractions of a monoclonal T-cell line alongside 33 polyclonal samples showed no cross-contamination during QIAcube processing. About 35% of the 30 participants with HIV were female. From some 30 adults with confirmed HIV infection, the cohort provided 150 to 200 cryopreserved PBMC samples, gathered serially across a mean of around 6 years (range 1-12). A retrospective serial study tested whether ART initiation and durable HIV suppression were associated with changes in peripheral blood TRB repertoire composition and diversity. Study-level results and caveats: Inferences about post-ART repertoire changes were limited because no data were available on ART adherence, viral resistance or therapy changes. Because pre-ART samples had limited cell numbers, unsorted PBMC were profiled rather than sorted CD4+ and CD8+ T cells. Narrower CDR3 length ranges were observed in HIV repertoires than in controls, and an antigen-experienced repertoire with only a slight naive shift after ART was suggested by the network structure. Limited PBMC availability meant only the TCR beta chain was sequenced, without alpha chain pairing. The samples span the years 2004 to 2017, and the ART regimens used at that time may not be as effective as current regimens. Expanded TRB clones identified before ART initiation dominated the repertoire across all time points, though the dominance fluctuated and decreased in many PLHIV after ART. Starting ART was linked to a significant rise in TRB diversity, yet even with long-term ART the diversity remained significantly lower than in transplant donor controls.

CDR3 length: 15 amino acids, cysteine to phenylalanine. The read is trimmed to its CDR3 DNA, 45 bases read in frame from base 1. V and J are truncated by 2 bases and 0 bases respectively, leaving an intervening sequence of 7 bases. CDR1 MNHEY and CDR2 SVGAGI were looked up in the germline V gene. To be included, a participant needed at least one PBMC sample from before ART initiation plus at least two post-ART samples. Treatment was received in the United States of America by all participants with HIV. Before DNA extraction, cryopreserved samples containing about 0.9-11 million PBMC were thawed and washed. At the time of the earliest PBMC sample, participants with HIV were aged between about 20 and 55 years. Per participant, PBMC samples came from 1-4 timepoints prior to ART initiation and 2-8 timepoints following ART initiation, for a median of 7 samples. Serial HIV viral load, CD4+ T-cell count, ART history and demographic data were obtained for every participant. Genomic DNA was extracted from unsorted PBMC with a Qiagen kit on a QIAcube, with processing performed in batches of 12 samples.

On this clone: What this receptor recognizes is not known. No quality values exist for individual bases; no much larger clone is one base distant.

The immunoSEQ hsTCRB v3.0 assay was used at survey level resolution to sequence the TRB variable region. The target sequencing depth for TRB was about 40,000-55,000 T-cell genomes per sample. TRB libraries were pooled and sequenced on an Illumina MiSeq using a v3 150-cycle kit. In the source study's methods: Repertoire analysis was run in R within a reproducible Nextflow workflow that covered QC, data transformation and analysis. LymphoSeq2, an R package for exploring AIRR-Seq data, was used to implement the custom analyses. After excluding a handful of samples that yielded fewer than 5000 total TRB sequences, fewer than 200 HIV repertoires remained for analysis. Of the 188 retained HIV repertoires, over 55 were collected before and 120 to 130 after ART initiation. Repertoires were downsampled to 5000 TRB nucleotide sequences, and summary statistics were averaged over 100 downsampling iterations. The analysis kept only TRB sequences whose CDR3 regions were at least seven amino acids long. Diversity was measured with a Shannon entropy-derived clonality score and the Gini coefficient. In the repertoire networks, any two of the top 5000 CDR3 amino acid sequences were linked whenever the two sequences differed by an edit distance of one. GLIPH2 predicted antigen specificity groups and MHC restriction for TRB CDR3 amino acid sequences. Known CMV, EBV, HIV or tissue antigen associations were flagged by matching CDR3 amino acid sequences against VDJdb and McPAS-TCR. Pre-ART, post-ART and control groups were compared with Wilcoxon signed-rank tests and Holm-Bonferroni correction. The clones in this table, taken by TCRdb from immuneACCESS, are in-frame only. Not every clone is retained; where verified, under half of the shortfall comes from an unresolved V gene, and the cause of the rest is unknown. V and J calls and clone size are copied from that table; D and trimming were computed from the DNA. For this sample the table gives about 26,000 clones, of which 86% were detected only once. More than 4% of the sample lies in the top ten.

The receptor was derived from a man aged 40-55 years with HIV. Specimen: unsorted PBMCs, collected more than 2.6 years after starting antiretroviral therapy. The rearranged chain carries TRBV6-5 and TRBJ1-4; the D gene identity is not certain. The CDR3: CASSYGLATNEKLFF. The DNA is TGTGCCAGCAGTTACGGTTTGGCAACTAATGAAAAACTGTTTTTT.